This T cell receptor beta chain was recovered during a study of blood T cell repertoires in COVID-19. Study background: Spain, Italy and the United States supplied samples that represented acute and convalescent COVID-19.

Under the authors' procedure: Nucleated cell counts were estimated from reference gene primer amplification. Only in-frame clones appear in the TCRdb table, and some are missing; sequencing was by immunoSEQ multiplex PCR. The DNA gave D and trimming, while V, J and clone size come from that table. The table records some 86,000 clones, around four fifths of them present only once. CDR3 length: 13 amino acids. The germline CDR1 and CDR2 sequences are MNHEY and SVGAGI. V gave up 8 bases and J gave up 0 bases, with 10 bases separating them. Sequenced input: peripheral blood. This receptor was identified in an elderly woman with active or convalescent COVID-19. The rearrangement uses TRBV6-5 and TRBJ2-5, with D hard to call. CDR3 sequence (DNA): TGTGCCAGCGGCCCCCAGTACCAAGAGACCCAGTACTTC. Its translation is CASGPQYQETQYF.